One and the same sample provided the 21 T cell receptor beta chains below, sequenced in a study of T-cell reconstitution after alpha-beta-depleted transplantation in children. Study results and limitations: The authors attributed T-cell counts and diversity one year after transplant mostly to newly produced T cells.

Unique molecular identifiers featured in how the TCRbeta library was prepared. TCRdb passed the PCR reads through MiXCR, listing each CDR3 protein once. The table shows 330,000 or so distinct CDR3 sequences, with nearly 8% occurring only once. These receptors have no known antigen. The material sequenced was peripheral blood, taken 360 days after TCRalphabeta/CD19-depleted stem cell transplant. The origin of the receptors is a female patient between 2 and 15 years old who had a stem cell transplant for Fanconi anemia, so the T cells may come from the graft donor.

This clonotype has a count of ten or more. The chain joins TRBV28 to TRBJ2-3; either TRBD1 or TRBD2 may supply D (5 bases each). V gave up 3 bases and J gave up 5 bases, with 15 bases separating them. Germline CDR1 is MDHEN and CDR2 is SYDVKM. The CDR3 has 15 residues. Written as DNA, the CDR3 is TGTGCCAGCAGTTTGTTCGGGTCTGGGGGAGATACGCAGTATTTT. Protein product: CASSLFGSGGDTQYF.

The CDR3 nucleotides read TGCAGTACACAAGCCCACGTACAGGGTGGTCGCACAGATACGCAGTATTTT. This sequence encodes CSTQAHVQGGRTDTQYF. This chain connects TRBV20-1 to TRBJ2-3; weak D call: TRBD1 (6 bases). CDR1 is DFQATT, CDR2 SNEGSKA, per germline (reference sequence). This CDR3 spans 17 amino acids. Trimming left V 8 bases short and J 1 base short, with 25 bases between.

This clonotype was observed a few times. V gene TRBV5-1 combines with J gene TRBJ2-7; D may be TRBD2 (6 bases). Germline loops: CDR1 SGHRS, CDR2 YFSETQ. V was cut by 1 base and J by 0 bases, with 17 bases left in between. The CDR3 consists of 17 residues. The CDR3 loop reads CASSLYLVGGNSYEQYF. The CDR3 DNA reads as TGCGCCAGCAGCTTGTATCTCGTCGGCGGGAACTCCTACGAGCAGTACTTC.

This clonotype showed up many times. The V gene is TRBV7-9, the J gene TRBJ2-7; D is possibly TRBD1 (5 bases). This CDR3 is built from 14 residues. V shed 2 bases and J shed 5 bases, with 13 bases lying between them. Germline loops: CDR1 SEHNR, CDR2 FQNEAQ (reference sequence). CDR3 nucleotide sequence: TGTGCCAGCAGCTTACCGGCAGGGAAGCACGAGCAGTACTTC. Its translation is CASSLPAGKHEQYF.

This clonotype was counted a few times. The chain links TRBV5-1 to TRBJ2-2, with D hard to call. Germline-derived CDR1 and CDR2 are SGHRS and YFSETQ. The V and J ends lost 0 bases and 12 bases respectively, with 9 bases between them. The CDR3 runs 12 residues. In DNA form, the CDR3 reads TGCGCCAGCAGCTTGGTACTTTCCCAGCTGTTTTTT. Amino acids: CASSLVLSQLFF.

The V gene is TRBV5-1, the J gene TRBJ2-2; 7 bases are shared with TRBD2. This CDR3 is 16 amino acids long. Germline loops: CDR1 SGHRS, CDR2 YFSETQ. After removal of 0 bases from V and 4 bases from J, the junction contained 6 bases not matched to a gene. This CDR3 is CASSLAGPGGTGELFF. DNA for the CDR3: TGCGCCAGCAGCTTGGCCGGTCCGGGAGGCACCGGGGAGCTGTTTTTT.

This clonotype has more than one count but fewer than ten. The chain's CDR3 is CASRLEGEAFF. In DNA form, the CDR3 reads TGTGCCAGCAGACTGGAGGGTGAAGCTTTCTTT. The chain is built from TRBV3-1 and TRBJ1-1, with D unresolved. CDR1 and CDR2 (germline): LGHDT, YNNKEL (reference sequence). Trimming removed 6 bases at V and 7 bases at J, with 9 bases between. The CDR3 consists of 11 residues.

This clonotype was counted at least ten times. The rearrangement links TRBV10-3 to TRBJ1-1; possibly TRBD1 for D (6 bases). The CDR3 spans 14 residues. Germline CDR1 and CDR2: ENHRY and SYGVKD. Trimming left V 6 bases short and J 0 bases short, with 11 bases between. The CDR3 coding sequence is TGTGCCATCAGCCTCGCAGGGGTGAACACTGAAGCTTTCTTT. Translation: CAISLAGVNTEAFF.

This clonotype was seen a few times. In DNA form, the CDR3 reads TGTGCCACCAGCAGAGTCGACAGGGCAGAGGAGCTGTTTTTT. This translates into CATSRVDRAEELFF. The V and J genes are TRBV15 and TRBJ2-2; TRBD1 agrees at 7 bases. Germline lookup yields CDR1 LNHNV and CDR2 YYDKDF (reference sequence). After removal of 1 base from V and 10 bases from J, the junction contained 6 bases not matched to a gene. The length of the CDR3 is 14 residues.

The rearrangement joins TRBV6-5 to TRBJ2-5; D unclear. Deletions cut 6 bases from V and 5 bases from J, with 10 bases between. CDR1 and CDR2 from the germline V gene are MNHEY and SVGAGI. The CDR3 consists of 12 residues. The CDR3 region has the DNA TGTGCCAGCAGAGGGATAAGTGAGACCCAGTACTTC. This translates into CASRGISETQYF.

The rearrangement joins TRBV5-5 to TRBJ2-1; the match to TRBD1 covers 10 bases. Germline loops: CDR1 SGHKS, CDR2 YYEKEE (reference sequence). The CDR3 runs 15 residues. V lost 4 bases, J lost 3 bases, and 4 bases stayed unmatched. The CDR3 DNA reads TGTGCCAGCAGCCGCGGGACAGGGGACTACAATGAGCAGTTCTTC. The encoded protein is CASSRGTGDYNEQFF. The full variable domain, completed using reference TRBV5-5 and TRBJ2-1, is DAGVTQSPTHLIKTRGQQVTLRCSPISGHKSVSWYQQVLGQGPQFIFQYYEKEERGRGNFPDRFSARQFPNYSSELNVNALLLGDSALYLCASSRGTGDYNEQFFGPGTRLTVL.

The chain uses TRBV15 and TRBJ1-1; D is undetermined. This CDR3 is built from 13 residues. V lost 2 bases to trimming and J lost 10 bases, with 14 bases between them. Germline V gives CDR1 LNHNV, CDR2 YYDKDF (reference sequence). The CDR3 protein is CATSRLEPEGAFF. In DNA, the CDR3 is TGTGCCACCAGCAGACTAGAGCCGGAGGGAGCTTTCTTT.

CDR3 DNA: TGTGCCAGCAGTTACTCGATGGCCGGGGCAGGGGGAGTTCCCGGGGAGCTGTTTTTT. This translates into CASSYSMAGAGGVPGELFF. V and J are TRBV6-2 or TRBV6-3 and TRBJ2-2, with 7 bases fitting TRBD1. Losses at the gene ends were 0 bases for V and 6 bases for J; bases not matched to a gene: 16. CDR3 length: 19 amino acids. The germline gives CDR1 MNHEY, CDR2 SVGEGT.

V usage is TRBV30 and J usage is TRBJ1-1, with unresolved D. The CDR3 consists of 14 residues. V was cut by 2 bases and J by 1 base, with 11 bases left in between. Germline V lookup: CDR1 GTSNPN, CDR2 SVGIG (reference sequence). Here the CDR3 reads CAWSRELENTEAFF. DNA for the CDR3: TGTGCCTGGAGTCGCGAACTGGAGAACACTGAAGCTTTCTTT.

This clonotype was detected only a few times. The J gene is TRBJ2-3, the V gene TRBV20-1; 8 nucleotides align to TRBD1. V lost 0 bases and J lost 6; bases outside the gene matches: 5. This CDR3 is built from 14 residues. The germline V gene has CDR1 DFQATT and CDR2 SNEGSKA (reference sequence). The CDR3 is CSARDQGASDTQYF. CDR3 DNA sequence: TGCAGTGCTAGAGATCAGGGGGCTTCGGATACGCAGTATTTT.

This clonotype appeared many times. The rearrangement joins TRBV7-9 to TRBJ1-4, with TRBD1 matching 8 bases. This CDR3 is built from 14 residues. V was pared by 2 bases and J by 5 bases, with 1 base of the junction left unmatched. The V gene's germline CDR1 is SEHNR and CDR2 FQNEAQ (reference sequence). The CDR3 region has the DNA TGTGCCAGCAGCTTAAGACAGGGGAATGAAAAACTGTTTTTT. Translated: CASSLRQGNEKLFF.

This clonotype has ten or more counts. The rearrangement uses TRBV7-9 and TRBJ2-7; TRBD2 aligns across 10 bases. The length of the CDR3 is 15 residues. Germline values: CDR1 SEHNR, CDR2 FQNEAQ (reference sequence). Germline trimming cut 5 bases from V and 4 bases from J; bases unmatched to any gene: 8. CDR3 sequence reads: CASSRAGGQFYEQYF. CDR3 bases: TGTGCCAGCAGCAGAGCGGGGGGGCAATTTTACGAGCAGTACTTC.

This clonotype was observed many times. In nucleotides, the CDR3 is TGTGCCAGCAGTTTTAGGGACTATGGCTACACCTTC. It specifies CASSFRDYGYTF. The chain is built from TRBV12-3 or TRBV12-4 and TRBJ1-2; D gene unclear. This CDR3 region has 12 residues. The V gene lost 3 bases and the J gene lost 3 bases, with 5 bases spanning the gap.

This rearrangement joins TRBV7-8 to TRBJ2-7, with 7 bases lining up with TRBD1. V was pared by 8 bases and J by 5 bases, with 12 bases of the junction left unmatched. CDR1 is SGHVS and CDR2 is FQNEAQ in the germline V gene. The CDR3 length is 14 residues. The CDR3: CASYRETGANEQYV. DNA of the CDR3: TGTGCCAGCTATCGGGAAACAGGGGCCAACGAGCAGTACGTC.

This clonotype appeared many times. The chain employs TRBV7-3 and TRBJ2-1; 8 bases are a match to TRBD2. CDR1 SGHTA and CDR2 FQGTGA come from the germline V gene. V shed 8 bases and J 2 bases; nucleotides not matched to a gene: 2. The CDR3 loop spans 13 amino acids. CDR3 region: CASARGAYNEQFF. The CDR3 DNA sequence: TGTGCCAGCGCGCGGGGGGCCTACAATGAGCAGTTCTTC. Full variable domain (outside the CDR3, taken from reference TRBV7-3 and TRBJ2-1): GAGVSQTPSNKVTEKGKYVELRCDPISGHTALYWYRQSLGQGPEFLIYFQGTGAADDSGLPNDRFFAVRPEGSVSTLKIQRTERGDSAVYLCASARGAYNEQFFGPGTRLTVL.

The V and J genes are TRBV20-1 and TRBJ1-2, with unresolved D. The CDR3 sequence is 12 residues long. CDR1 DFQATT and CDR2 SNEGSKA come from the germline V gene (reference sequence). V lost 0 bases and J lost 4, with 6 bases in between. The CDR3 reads CSARDYGYGYTF. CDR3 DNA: TGCAGTGCTAGAGATTACGGCTATGGCTACACCTTC.